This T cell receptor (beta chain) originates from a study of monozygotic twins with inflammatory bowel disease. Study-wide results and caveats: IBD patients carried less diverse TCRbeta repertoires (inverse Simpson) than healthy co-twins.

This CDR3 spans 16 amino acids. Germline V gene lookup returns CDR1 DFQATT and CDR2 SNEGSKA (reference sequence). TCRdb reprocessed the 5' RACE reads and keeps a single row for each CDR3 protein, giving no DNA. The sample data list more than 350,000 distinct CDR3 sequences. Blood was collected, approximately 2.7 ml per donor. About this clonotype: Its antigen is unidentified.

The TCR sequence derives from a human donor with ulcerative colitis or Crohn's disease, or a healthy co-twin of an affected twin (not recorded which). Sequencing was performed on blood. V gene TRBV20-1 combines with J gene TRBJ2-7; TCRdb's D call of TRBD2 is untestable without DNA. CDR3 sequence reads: CSARTKGLLDSYEQYF.